Below, 21 T cell receptor beta chains from the same sample are listed, as sequenced in a study of blood T cell repertoires in COVID-19. The table came from immunoSEQ multiplex PCR; TCRdb's copy has only in-frame clones and leaves some out. The data contain 45,000 to 60,000 clones, roughly 78% of them seen just once; the ten biggest clones take up roughly 8%. The sequencing input was peripheral blood. Receptor source: a woman aged 80 or older with acute or convalescent COVID-19.

The chain recombines TRBV19 with TRBJ1-5, with TRBD1 as a possible D gene (6 bases). Germline V lookup: CDR1 LNHDA, CDR2 SQIVND (reference sequence). The CDR3 spans 15 residues. V was shortened by 1 base and J by 1 base, with 8 bases between the two germline ends. The CDR3 reads CASSIVGTSNQPQHF. CDR3 DNA sequence: TGTGCCAGTAGTATAGTGGGGACAAGCAATCAGCCCCAGCATTTT.

The chain combines TRBV6-5 with TRBJ1-5; D is unresolved. This CDR3 has 14 residues. Germline-derived CDR1 and CDR2 are MNHEY and SVGAGI. Trimming shortened V by 7 bases and J by 4 bases, and 14 bases separated the two germline ends. Here the CDR3 DNA reads TGTGCCAGCAAGTTCGGGGAGGGAAATCAGCCCCAGCATTTT. Its protein product is CASKFGEGNQPQHF.

The CDR3 bases are TGCGCCAGCCACGGGCTAGCGGGAGAAGGCACAGATACGCAGTATTTT. Translation: CASHGLAGEGTDTQYF. The chain has TRBV10-1 and TRBJ2-3; 10 bases are a match to TRBD2. V was clipped by 8 bases and J by 1 base; unmatched bases: 9. CDR1 WNHNN and CDR2 SYGVQD come from the germline V gene (reference sequence). The CDR3 runs to 16 residues.

The chain has TRBV7-9 and TRBJ2-1; 13 bases line up with TRBD2. This CDR3 is 16 amino acids long. V shed 2 bases and J 6 bases; nucleotides not matched to a gene: 4. CDR1 and CDR2 (germline): SEHNR, FQNEAQ (reference sequence). The CDR3 protein is CASSLPGLAGSNEQFF. The CDR3 DNA is TGTGCCAGCAGCTTACCGGGACTAGCGGGGAGCAATGAGCAGTTCTTC.

The chain employs TRBV27 and TRBJ2-1; TRBD2 matches at 10 bases. This CDR3 contains 14 residues. V lost 6 bases to trimming and J lost 9 bases; unmatched junction nucleotides: 8. Germline V gives CDR1 MNHEY, CDR2 SMNVEV (reference sequence). For the CDR3, the DNA is TGTGCCAGCAGAAAGCGGGGGGGTGCGCCTGAGCAGTTCTTC. This encodes CASRKRGGAPEQFF.

This chain joins TRBV7-8 and TRBJ1-6; D remains unclear. CDR1 is SGHVS and CDR2 is FQNEAQ in the germline V gene. V gave up 5 bases and J gave up 10 bases, with 15 bases separating them. This CDR3 comprises 14 residues. In DNA, the CDR3 is TGTGCCAGCAGCCGCTCAGGACTGGACTCACCCCTCCACTTT. It encodes CASSRSGLDSPLHF.

The chain links TRBV2 to TRBJ2-1, with 11 bases fitting TRBD2. The CDR3 is 14 residues long. Germline trimming cut 7 bases from V and 8 bases from J; bases unmatched to any gene: 7. Germline V gene data show CDR1 as SNHLY and CDR2 as FYNNEI. CDR3 in amino acids: CASILSGGVYEQFF. The CDR3 bases are TGTGCCAGCATTCTTAGCGGGGGGGTGTATGAGCAGTTCTTC. Complete variable domain (other parts from reference TRBV2 and TRBJ2-1): EPEVTQTPSHQVTQMGQEVILRCVPISNHLYFYWYRQILGQKVEFLVSFYNNEISEKSEIFDDQFSVERPDGSNFTLKIRSTKLEDSAMYFCASILSGGVYEQFFGPGTRLTVL.

The chain recombines TRBV3-1 (or the pseudogene TRBV3-2) with TRBJ2-1; TRBD2 matches 14 bases. V lost 1 base and J lost 1; bases outside the gene matches: 9. CDR3 size: 20 residues. The V gene's germline CDR1 is LGHDT and CDR2 YNNKEL (reference sequence). As DNA, the CDR3 is TGTGCCAGCAGCCAAGGCATGGGGACTAGCGGGAGTCGGTCCTACAATGAGCAGTTCTTC. Translating gives CASSQGMGTSGSRSYNEQFF.

V is TRBV28 and J is TRBJ1-6; D remains unclear. Germline CDR1 reads MDHEN; CDR2 reads SYDVKM. Trimming pared 4 bases from V and 9 bases from J, leaving 19 bases between. CDR3 length equals 16 residues. For the CDR3, the DNA is TGTGCCAGCAGTTCCGAGTTGGTCCTTGCGAGTTCACCCCTCCACTTT. Protein product: CASSSELVLASSPLHF.

The rearrangement uses TRBV27 and TRBJ2-1, with TRBD1 matching 7 bases. CDR1 and CDR2 (germline): MNHEY, SMNVEV (reference sequence). The junction had 7 bases not matched to a gene; V was cut back by 3 bases and J by 5 bases. The CDR3 runs 15 residues. The CDR3 DNA is TGTGCCAGCAGTTTGCTCGACAGGGTGGACAATGAGCAGTTCTTC. Protein product: CASSLLDRVDNEQFF.

V usage is TRBV12-5 and J usage is TRBJ2-2; 12 positions agree with TRBD2. V trimming: 7 bases; J trimming: 4 bases; junction bases outside the gene matches: 10. CDR3 length equals 17 residues. Per germline, CDR1 LGHNT and CDR2 FRNRAP. This chain's CDR3 is CASARLAGGPGTGELFF. The CDR3 DNA follows: TGTGCTAGTGCCCGGCTAGCGGGGGGGCCGGGCACCGGGGAGCTGTTTTTT.

This chain joins TRBV6-5 and TRBJ2-1; possibly TRBD2 for D (6 bases). CDR1 and CDR2 from the germline V gene are MNHEY and SVGAGI. The germline V and J ends were trimmed by 4 bases and 5 bases, with 15 bases remaining between them. The CDR3 is 15 residues long. CDR3 sequence reads: CASSSTRGYHNEQFF. The CDR3 bases are TGTGCCAGCAGTTCCACCCGGGGGTATCACAATGAGCAGTTCTTC.

This clone was recorded only once. The genes are TRBV4-2 and TRBJ2-1, with a possible D match to TRBD2 (5 bases). V lost 1 base to trimming and J lost 7 bases, with 20 bases between them. Germline V gene sequence: CDR1 LGHNA, CDR2 YNFKEQ. CDR3 length: 17 residues. CDR3 nucleotides: TGTGCCAGCAGCCAAGGAGGGCAGAGGCTGGGTAGGAATGAGCAGTTCTTC. It encodes CASSQGGQRLGRNEQFF.

The chain couples TRBV28 to TRBJ2-7; TRBD1 agrees at 10 bases. This CDR3 is 15 amino acids long. The ends lost 2 bases at V and 4 bases at J; junction bases unmatched: 5. CDR1 MDHEN and CDR2 SYDVKM come from the germline V gene. In nucleotides, the CDR3 is TGTGCCAGCAGTTTACCCGGGACAGGGGAATACGAGCAGTACTTC. Its protein is CASSLPGTGEYEQYF.

The chain has TRBV24-1 and TRBJ2-1, with a possible D match to TRBD2 (6 bases). CDR3 length equals 16 residues. Germline CDR1 is KGHDR and CDR2 is SFDVKD. Trimming pared 3 bases from V and 2 bases from J, leaving 13 bases between. Written as DNA, the CDR3 is TGTGCCACCAGTGATCGGGACTCCACCACCTACAATGAGCAGTTCTTC. This encodes CATSDRDSTTYNEQFF.

This clone was observed once. V gene TRBV5-1 combines with J gene TRBJ2-1; 14 positions match TRBD2. Germline-derived CDR1 and CDR2 are SGHRS and YFSETQ. V lost 0 bases, J lost 9 bases, and 8 bases stayed unmatched. The CDR3 length is 17 residues. The CDR3 spells CASSLAGTSGSYGEQFF. The CDR3 DNA reads as TGCGCCAGCAGCTTGGCAGGGACTAGCGGGAGTTACGGTGAGCAGTTCTTC.

The chain employs TRBV24-1 and TRBJ2-5; the D is unclear. Between the trimmed V and J ends, which lost 4 bases and 7 bases, there was a span of 15 bases. CDR1 and CDR2 from the germline V gene are KGHDR and SFDVKD. The CDR3 contains 14 residues. The CDR3 nucleotides read TGTGCCACCAGTGAAACACCCCAAGATGGGACCCAGTACTTC. It is translated as CATSETPQDGTQYF.

The rearrangement joins TRBV7-9 to TRBJ1-5; TRBD1 matches 8 bases. The ends lost 5 bases at V and 4 bases at J; junction bases unmatched: 1. The CDR3 covers 13 residues. Germline values: CDR1 SEHNR, CDR2 FQNEAQ (reference sequence). In nucleotides, the CDR3 is TGTGCCAGCAGCGACAGGGGAAATCAGCCCCAGCATTTT. Translation gives CASSDRGNQPQHF.

Only one count was recorded for this clone. This chain links TRBV7-9 with TRBJ2-5; TRBD1 agrees at 9 bases. With 3 bases clipped from V and 5 bases from J, the junction kept 7 bases outside the gene matches. The CDR3 consists of 15 residues. Germline CDR1 is SEHNR and CDR2 is FQNEAQ (reference sequence). CDR3: CASSLGTGIIETQYF. CDR3 in DNA: TGTGCCAGCAGCTTGGGGACAGGGATTATCGAGACCCAGTACTTC.

This clone was found a few times. The sample carries other DNA sequences with the same CDR3. The genes are TRBV5-1 and TRBJ1-3, with D perhaps matching TRBD1 (5 bases). The CDR3 runs to 15 residues. Germline loops: CDR1 SGHRS, CDR2 YFSETQ. With 0 bases removed from V and 0 bases from J, the gap between germline ends came to 7 bases. CDR3 DNA sequence: TGCGCCAGCAGCTTGGCGGGGGGCTCTGGAAACACCATATATTTT. It is translated as CASSLAGGSGNTIYF.

The rearrangement joins TRBV7-2 to TRBJ1-1; TRBD1 aligns across 7 bases. The V segment lost 2 bases and the J segment 1 base; nucleotides outside the gene matches: 7. The CDR3 totals 16 residues. Germline CDR1 reads SGHTA; CDR2 reads FQGNSA. The chain's CDR3 is CASSLSPGTANTEAFF. In DNA form, the CDR3 reads TGTGCCAGCAGCTTAAGTCCCGGGACAGCGAACACTGAAGCTTTCTTT.